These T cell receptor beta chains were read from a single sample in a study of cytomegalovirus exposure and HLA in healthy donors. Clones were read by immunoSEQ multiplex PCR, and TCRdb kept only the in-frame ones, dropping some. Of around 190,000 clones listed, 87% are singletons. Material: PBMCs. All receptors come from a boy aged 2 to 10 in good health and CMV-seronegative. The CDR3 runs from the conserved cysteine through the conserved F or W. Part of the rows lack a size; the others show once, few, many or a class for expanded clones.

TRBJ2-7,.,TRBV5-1,CASARLAGASYEQYF
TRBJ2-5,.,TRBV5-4,CASSILVGKTQYF
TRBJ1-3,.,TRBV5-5,CASSLTGTGNTIYF
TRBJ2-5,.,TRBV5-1,CASSRGGPGETQYF
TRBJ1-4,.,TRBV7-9,CASSLGWTDEEKLFF
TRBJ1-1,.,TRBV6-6,CASSSSTRKGTEAFF
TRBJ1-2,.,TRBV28,CASSIPRGTYGYTF
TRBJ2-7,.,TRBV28,CASSLYVGRGRFEQYF
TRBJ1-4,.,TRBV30,CAWGPSTTNEKLFF
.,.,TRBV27,CASSPNAHGTGKSYEQYF
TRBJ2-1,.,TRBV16,CASSQSGQGTYNEQFF
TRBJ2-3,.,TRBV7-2,CASSLVHRGDTQYF
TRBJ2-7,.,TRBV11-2,CASSFGAAVQYF
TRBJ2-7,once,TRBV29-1,CSGRDRGWNEQYF
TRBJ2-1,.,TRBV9,CASSVEEGGPLTIPYNEQFF
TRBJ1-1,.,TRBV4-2,CASRKTGNTEAFF
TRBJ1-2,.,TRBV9,CASSDSGTGANYGYTF
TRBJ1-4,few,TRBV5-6,CASSLKPGGATNEKLFF
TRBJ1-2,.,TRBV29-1,CNERAISNYGYTF
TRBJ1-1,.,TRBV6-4,CASRLMDRALTEAFF
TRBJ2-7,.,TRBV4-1,CASSQPGQGLNEQYF
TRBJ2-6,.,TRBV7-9,CASSLVDSGANVLTF
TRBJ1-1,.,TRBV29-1,CSAGGLNTEAFF
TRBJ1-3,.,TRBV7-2,CASSSPSGFSGNTIYF
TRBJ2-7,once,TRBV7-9,CASSLVQGPVYEQYF
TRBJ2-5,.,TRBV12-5,CASGLVSGQGAQETQYF
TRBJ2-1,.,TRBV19,CASRLKTSGGNEQFF
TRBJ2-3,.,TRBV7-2,CASSSSWSLTDTQYF
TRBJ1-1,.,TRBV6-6,CASSYGQMNTEAFF
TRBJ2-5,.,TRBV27,CASGLGTGVETQYF
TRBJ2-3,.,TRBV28,CASSLRSSTDTQYF
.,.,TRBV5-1,CASSFQGVNYEQYF
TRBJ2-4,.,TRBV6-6,CASRTPGRGMSQYF
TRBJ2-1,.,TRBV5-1,CASSLAEVNEQFF
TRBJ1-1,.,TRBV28,CASSQASAGNTEAFF
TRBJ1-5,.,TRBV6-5,CATSRQGGVQPQHF
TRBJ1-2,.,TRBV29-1,CSVEVGGTGGYTF
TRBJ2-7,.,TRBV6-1,CASSEGAGGPLRYEQYF
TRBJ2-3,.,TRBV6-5,CASIDLAGTDTQYF
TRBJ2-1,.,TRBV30,CAWRLAGLRNEQFF
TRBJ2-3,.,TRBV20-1,CSAAWTDTQYF
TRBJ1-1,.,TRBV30,CAWSSGGHTEAFF
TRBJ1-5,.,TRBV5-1,CASSPTGSPSWPQHF
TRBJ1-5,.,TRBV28,CASSFPPGYSNQPQHF
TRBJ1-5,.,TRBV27,CASSFLGSTQPQHF
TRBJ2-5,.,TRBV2,CASGQGEETQYF
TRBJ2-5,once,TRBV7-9,CASSPWVGGQETQYF
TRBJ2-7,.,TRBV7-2,CASSLSGGAFGHEQYF
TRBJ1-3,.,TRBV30,CAWSYDSSSGNTIYF
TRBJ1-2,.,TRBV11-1,CASSLLSTHYGYTF
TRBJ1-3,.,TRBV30,CAWTSSGNTIYF
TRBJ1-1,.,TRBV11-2,CASRRGTGATMGMNTEAFF
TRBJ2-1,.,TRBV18,CASSPLAGTYNEQFF
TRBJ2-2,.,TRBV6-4,CASSQQGNTGELFF
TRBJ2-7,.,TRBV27,CAISPTSGGAEQYF
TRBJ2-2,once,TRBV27,CASTPLGLARNTGELFF